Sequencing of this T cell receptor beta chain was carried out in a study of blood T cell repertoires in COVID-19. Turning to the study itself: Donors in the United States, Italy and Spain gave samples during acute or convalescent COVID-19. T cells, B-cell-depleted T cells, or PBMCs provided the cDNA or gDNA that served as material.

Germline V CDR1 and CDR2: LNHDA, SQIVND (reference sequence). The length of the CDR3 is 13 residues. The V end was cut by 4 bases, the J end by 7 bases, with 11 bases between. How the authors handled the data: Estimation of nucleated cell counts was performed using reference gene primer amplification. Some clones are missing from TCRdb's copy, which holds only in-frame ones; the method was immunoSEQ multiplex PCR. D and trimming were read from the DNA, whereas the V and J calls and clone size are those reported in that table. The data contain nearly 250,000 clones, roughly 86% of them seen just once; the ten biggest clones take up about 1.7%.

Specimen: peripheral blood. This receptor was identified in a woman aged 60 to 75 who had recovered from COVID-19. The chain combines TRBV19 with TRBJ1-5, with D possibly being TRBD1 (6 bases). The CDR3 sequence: CASSRGGEQPQHF. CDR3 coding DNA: TGTGCCAGTAGTAGGGGGGGCGAGCAGCCCCAGCATTTT.